Each of the 16 T cell receptor beta chains below was sequenced from the same sample in a study of blood T cell repertoires in COVID-19. TCRdb's table, derived via immunoSEQ multiplex PCR, lists solely in-frame clones and lacks some. This sample has 130,000 to 150,000 clones; over 70% occur once, and the top ten carry around 1.7%. Sequenced sample: peripheral blood. Source of these receptors: a woman aged 45 to 65 with acute or convalescent COVID-19.

The chain recombines TRBV5-1 with TRBJ2-7; 7 positions agree with TRBD2. The germline V gene has CDR1 SGHRS and CDR2 YFSETQ. This CDR3 spans 13 amino acids. V trimming: 3 bases; J trimming: 0 bases; junction bases outside the gene matches: 0. The CDR3 protein is CASSSGGSYEQYF. As DNA, the CDR3 is TGCGCCAGCAGCTCGGGGGGCTCCTACGAGCAGTACTTC.

This clone has more than one count but fewer than ten. The rearrangement links TRBV5-1 to TRBJ1-3; a weak D match, TRBD1 (5 bases). CDR3 length equals 15 residues. Per germline, CDR1 SGHRS and CDR2 YFSETQ. Trimming removed 3 bases at V and 4 bases at J, with 14 bases between. The CDR3 region is CASSSQGYLGNTIYF. The DNA of the CDR3 is TGCGCCAGCAGCTCCCAGGGCTACTTGGGAAACACCATATATTTT.

The chain recombines TRBV6-1 with TRBJ1-5, with 7 bases matching TRBD1. The CDR3 runs to 16 residues. V was pared by 2 bases and J by 1 base, with 5 bases of the junction left unmatched. Germline CDR1 MNHNS, CDR2 SASEGT. The CDR3 sequence: CASSEITGASNQPQHF. CDR3 bases: TGTGCCAGCAGTGAAATAACAGGGGCCAGCAATCAGCCCCAGCATTTT.

The V gene is TRBV5-4, the J gene TRBJ2-2, with D possibly matching TRBD1 (5 bases). V lost 0 bases to trimming and J lost 7 bases, with 10 bases between them. CDR3 length: 14 residues. The germline V gene encodes CDR1 SGHNT and CDR2 YYREEE (reference sequence). The CDR3 DNA is TGTGCCAGCAGCTTGGGGCAGGGTGACGGGGAGCTGTTTTTT. Encoded protein: CASSLGQGDGELFF. The full variable domain, with the rest looked up from reference TRBV5-4 and TRBJ2-2, is ETGVTQSPTHLIKTRGQQVTLRCSSQSGHNTVSWYQQALGQGPQFIFQYYREEENGRGNFPPRFSGLQFPNYSSELNVNALELDDSALYLCASSLGQGDGELFFGEGSRLTVL.

As DNA, the CDR3 is TGTGCCAGCAGCTTAGTTGGGACAGGGAACTATGGCTACACCTTC. Translating gives CASSLVGTGNYGYTF. The chain combines TRBV11-2 with TRBJ1-2, with 9 bases aligning to TRBD1. Germline-derived CDR1 and CDR2 are SGHAT and FQNNGV. Trimming at V came to 1 base and at J to 2 bases, leaving 2 bases not matched to a gene. There are 15 residues in the CDR3.

J is TRBJ2-7 and V is TRBV5-1, with 10 bases that match TRBD1. V was clipped by 2 bases and J by 7 bases; unmatched bases: 15. Germline V lookup: CDR1 SGHRS, CDR2 YFSETQ. This CDR3 spans 17 amino acids. Here the CDR3 DNA reads TGCGCCAGCAGCTTATTATCGCCGGGACAGGGGATGGGGGAGCAGTACTTC. This codes for CASSLLSPGQGMGEQYF.

This chain uses TRBV12-3 or TRBV12-4 with TRBJ2-2; unclear D gene. V was trimmed by 6 bases and J by 4 bases, leaving 9 bases between them. The CDR3 loop spans 13 amino acids. The CDR3 reads CASSSDITGELFF. The CDR3 DNA follows: TGTGCCAGCAGCTCCGACATCACCGGGGAGCTGTTTTTT.

This chain's CDR3 is CASSLGGQGNTEAFF. CDR3 coding DNA: TGTGCCAGCAGCTTAGGAGGACAGGGGAACACTGAAGCTTTCTTT. The gene calls are TRBV13 and TRBJ1-1; 8 nucleotides align to TRBD1. With 0 bases clipped from V and 1 base from J, the junction kept 1 base outside the gene matches. Germline CDR1 and CDR2: PRHDT and FYEKMQ (reference sequence). The CDR3 contains 15 residues.

V is TRBV4-1 and J is TRBJ1-2, with D possibly matching TRBD1 (6 bases). Between the trimmed V and J ends, which lost 3 bases and 4 bases, there was a span of 18 bases. From germline, CDR1 is MGHRA and CDR2 YSYEKL. The length of the CDR3 is 16 residues. In DNA, the CDR3 is TGCGCCAGCAGCCAGGGGGCGGGCTACACTAGCTATGGCTACACCTTC. Protein product: CASSQGAGYTSYGYTF.

This chain links TRBV10-3 with TRBJ1-1; tentatively, D is TRBD1 (5 bases). The germline V and J ends were trimmed by 7 bases and 1 base, with 10 bases remaining between them. Per germline, CDR1 ENHRY and CDR2 SYGVKD. CDR3 length: 13 residues. CDR3 residues: CAITQGENTEAFF. Written as DNA, the CDR3 is TGTGCCATCACTCAGGGTGAGAACACTGAAGCTTTCTTT.

This rearrangement joins TRBV7-3 to TRBJ2-2; TRBD2 matches at 11 bases. V was pared by 5 bases and J by 5 bases, with 13 bases of the junction left unmatched. The CDR3 covers 18 residues. Germline V gives CDR1 SGHTA, CDR2 FQGTGA. The CDR3 sequence is CASSPRGLAGGVTGELFF. The DNA for the CDR3 is TGTGCCAGCAGCCCCCGGGGTCTAGCGGGAGGAGTGACCGGGGAGCTGTTTTTT. The complete variable domain, with remaining parts taken from reference TRBV7-3 and TRBJ2-2, reads GAGVSQTPSNKVTEKGKYVELRCDPISGHTALYWYRQSLGQGPEFLIYFQGTGAADDSGLPNDRFFAVRPEGSVSTLKIQRTERGDSAVYLCASSPRGLAGGVTGELFFGEGSRLTVL.

This clone was seen more than once but under ten times. V and J are TRBV19 and TRBJ1-1; 8 bases align to TRBD1. Germline CDR1 LNHDA, CDR2 SQIVND (reference sequence). J gave up 5 bases and V 7 bases, and 9 bases lay outside the gene matches. This CDR3 has 14 residues. CDR3 amino acids: CASIEDRVGTEAFF. CDR3 sequence (DNA): TGTGCCAGTATTGAGGACAGGGTAGGAACTGAAGCTTTCTTT.

The V and J genes are TRBV3-1 (or the pseudogene TRBV3-2) and TRBJ2-7; maybe TRBD1 (5 bases). Germline CDR1 reads LGHDT; CDR2 reads YNNKEL (reference sequence). Trimming pared 4 bases from V and 3 bases from J, leaving 13 bases between. This CDR3 has 14 residues. The chain's CDR3 is CASSPRRASYEQYF. CDR3 coding DNA: TGTGCCAGCAGCCCTCGCAGGGCCAGCTACGAGCAGTACTTC.

This clone was observed at least ten times. The chain links TRBV27 to TRBJ2-2, with unresolved D. Germline V lookup: CDR1 MNHEY, CDR2 SMNVEV (reference sequence). The CDR3 sequence is 12 residues long. Trimming cost V 10 bases and J 0 bases, with 6 bases left between them. The CDR3 loop is CAILSNTGELFF. The CDR3 DNA sequence: TGTGCCATATTATCGAACACCGGGGAGCTGTTTTTT.

The chain has TRBV15 and TRBJ1-3, with D possibly being TRBD1 (5 bases). Germline loops: CDR1 LNHNV, CDR2 YYDKDF (reference sequence). The V and J ends lost 0 bases and 4 bases respectively, with 10 bases between them. This CDR3 spans 15 amino acids. The CDR3 DNA is TGTGCCACCAGCAGAGATCCGGGGGAGGGAAACACCATATATTTT. Translating it yields CATSRDPGEGNTIYF.

V is TRBV7-9 and J is TRBJ1-1; TRBD1 matches at 7 bases. V was clipped by 5 bases and J by 1 base; unmatched bases: 7. CDR1 is SEHNR and CDR2 is FQNEAQ in the germline V gene (reference sequence). This CDR3 spans 15 amino acids. CDR3 sequence (DNA): TGTGCCAGCAGCCCAGACAGGGTACAGAACACTGAAGCTTTCTTT. Amino acids: CASSPDRVQNTEAFF.